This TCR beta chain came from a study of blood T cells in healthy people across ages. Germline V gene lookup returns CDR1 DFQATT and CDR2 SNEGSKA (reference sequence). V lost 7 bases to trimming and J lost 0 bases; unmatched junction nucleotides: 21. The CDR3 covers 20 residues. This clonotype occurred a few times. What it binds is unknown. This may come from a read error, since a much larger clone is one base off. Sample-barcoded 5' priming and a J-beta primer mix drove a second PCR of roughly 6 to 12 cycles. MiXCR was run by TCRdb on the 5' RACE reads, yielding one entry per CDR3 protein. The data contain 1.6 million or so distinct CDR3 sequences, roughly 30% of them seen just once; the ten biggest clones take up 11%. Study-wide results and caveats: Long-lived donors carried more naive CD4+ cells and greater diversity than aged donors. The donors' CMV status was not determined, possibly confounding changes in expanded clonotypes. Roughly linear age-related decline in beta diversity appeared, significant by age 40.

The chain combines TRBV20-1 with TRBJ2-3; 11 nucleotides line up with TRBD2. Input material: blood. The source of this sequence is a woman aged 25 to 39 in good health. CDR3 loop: CSVPFGLASGGWRSTDTQYF. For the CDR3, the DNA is TGCAGTGTCCCCTTTGGGCTGGCTAGCGGGGGGTGGAGAAGCACAGATACGCAGTATTTT.